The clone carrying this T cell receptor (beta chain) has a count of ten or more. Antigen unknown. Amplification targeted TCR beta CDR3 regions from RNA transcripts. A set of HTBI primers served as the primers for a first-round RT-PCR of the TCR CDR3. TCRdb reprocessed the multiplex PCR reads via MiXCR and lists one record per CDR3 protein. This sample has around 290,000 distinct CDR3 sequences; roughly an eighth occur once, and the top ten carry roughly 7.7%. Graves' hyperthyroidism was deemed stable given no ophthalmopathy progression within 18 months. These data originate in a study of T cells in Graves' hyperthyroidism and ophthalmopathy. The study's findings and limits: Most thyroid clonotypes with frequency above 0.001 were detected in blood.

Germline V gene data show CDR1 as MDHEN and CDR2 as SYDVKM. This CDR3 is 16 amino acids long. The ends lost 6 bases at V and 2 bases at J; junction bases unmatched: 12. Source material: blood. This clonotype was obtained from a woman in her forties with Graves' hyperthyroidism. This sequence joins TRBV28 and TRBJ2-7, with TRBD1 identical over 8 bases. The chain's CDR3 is CASRPLPDRGPYEQYF. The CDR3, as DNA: TGTGCCAGCAGACCACTCCCTGACAGGGGCCCCTACGAGCAGTACTTC.